The rows below give T cell receptor beta chains drawn from one sample of a study of blood T cells in healthy people across ages. Each CDR3 protein gets one entry after TCRdb re-called the 5' RACE reads with MiXCR. The sample contains about 930,000 distinct CDR3 sequences, 25% to 35% of which appear only once. Separately, the same data were catalogued under a study of T cells of mothers and their children.

Sequencing used blood. All receptors derive from a woman aged 40-49 years in good health. Both conserved end residues are part of each CDR3. The order of the fields is D gene, clone size, J gene, V gene, CDR3 DNA, CDR3 protein. D genes are given only for firm matches. Clone size appears in some rows only: once, few, many, or a class for an expanded clone.

d_call: TRBD1
clone_size: many
j_call: TRBJ2-5
v_call: TRBV12-3/TRBV12-4
cdr3_nt: TGTGCCAGCAGGGACAGGGCTCCGATCGGACAAGAGACCCAGTACTTC
cdr3_aa: CASRDRAPIGQETQYF

d_call: -
clone_size: few
j_call: TRBJ2-1
v_call: TRBV30
cdr3_nt: TGTGCCTGGAGTGTACGGGCCTACAATGAGCAGTTCTTC
cdr3_aa: CAWSVRAYNEQFF

d_call: -
clone_size: many
j_call: TRBJ1-2
v_call: TRBV4-3
cdr3_nt: TGCGCCAGCAGCCAAGGGGGAAAGACGGGCTACACCTTC
cdr3_aa: CASSQGGKTGYTF

d_call: -
clone_size: -
j_call: TRBJ2-7
v_call: TRBV29-1
cdr3_nt: TGCAGCGTGCGGGACAACTCCTACGAGCAGTACTTC
cdr3_aa: CSVRDNSYEQYF

d_call: TRBD1
clone_size: -
j_call: TRBJ1-2
v_call: TRBV6-6
cdr3_nt: TGTGCCAGCAGTTGCCGGGGACAGAACTATGGCTACACCTTC
cdr3_aa: CASSCRGQNYGYTF

d_call: -
clone_size: -
j_call: TRBJ1-4
v_call: TRBV5-6
cdr3_nt: TGTGCCAGCAGCTTCGCCTCGACAGGCCGTAATGAAAAACTGTTTTTT
cdr3_aa: CASSFASTGRNEKLFF

d_call: -
clone_size: many
j_call: TRBJ1-6
v_call: TRBV10-3
cdr3_nt: TGTGCCATCAGTGAGTCAACAGGGTACCGTAATTCACCCCTCCACTTT
cdr3_aa: CAISESTGYRNSPLHF

d_call: -
clone_size: few
j_call: TRBJ1-2
v_call: TRBV29-1
cdr3_nt: TGCAGCGTTGGGCAGGGACGGTGGAACTATGGCTACACCTTC
cdr3_aa: CSVGQGRWNYGYTF

d_call: -
clone_size: few
j_call: TRBJ2-4
v_call: TRBV7-9
cdr3_nt: TGTGCCAGCAGCTCCGTACAGGGATTAGGGTACTTC
cdr3_aa: CASSSVQGLGYF

d_call: -
clone_size: few
j_call: TRBJ2-2
v_call: TRBV12-3/TRBV12-4
cdr3_nt: TGTGCCAGCAGTTTAGGGGCAGGCACCGGGGAGCTGTTTTTT
cdr3_aa: CASSLGAGTGELFF

d_call: TRBD1
clone_size: few
j_call: TRBJ1-5
v_call: TRBV20-1
cdr3_nt: TGCAGTGCTTCGATTAGAGGGACAGTTAATCAGCCCCAGCATTTT
cdr3_aa: CSASIRGTVNQPQHF

d_call: TRBD2
clone_size: few
j_call: TRBJ2-3
v_call: TRBV7-9
cdr3_nt: TGTGCCAGCAGCTTGGGGACTACCTACCCAGATACGCAGTATTTT
cdr3_aa: CASSLGTTYPDTQYF

d_call: -
clone_size: -
j_call: TRBJ2-1
v_call: TRBV12-3/TRBV12-4
cdr3_nt: TGTGCCAGCAGTTTGGACGGGAGCAGGTACAATGAGCAGTTCTTC
cdr3_aa: CASSLDGSRYNEQFF

d_call: -
clone_size: once
j_call: TRBJ1-2
v_call: TRBV27
cdr3_nt: TGTGCCAACAGTTTAGACATGATCGGCTACACCTTC
cdr3_aa: CANSLDMIGYTF

d_call: TRBD1
clone_size: many
j_call: TRBJ2-7
v_call: TRBV12-3/TRBV12-4
cdr3_nt: TGTGCCAGCGCCGGAGGGACAGGGGCCTACGAGCAGTACTTC
cdr3_aa: CASAGGTGAYEQYF

d_call: -
clone_size: -
j_call: TRBJ1-2
v_call: TRBV14
cdr3_nt: TGTGCCAGCAGTTTTTCGCGACGGGATTCTGGCTACACCTTC
cdr3_aa: CASSFSRRDSGYTF

d_call: -
clone_size: many
j_call: TRBJ2-7
v_call: TRBV10-3
cdr3_nt: TGTGCCATCAGTGGGGGGGCTGCAAGGGAGCAGTACTTC
cdr3_aa: CAISGGAAREQYF

d_call: TRBD1
clone_size: many
j_call: TRBJ2-1
v_call: TRBV28
cdr3_nt: TGTGCCAGCAGTTCCGAGACAGGGGGCTTCTCCTACAATGAGCAGTTCTTC
cdr3_aa: CASSSETGGFSYNEQFF

d_call: -
clone_size: few
j_call: TRBJ1-4
v_call: TRBV5-5
cdr3_nt: TGTGCCAGCAGCTTGGCGGCAGGGGCAAAGGAAAAACTGTTTTTT
cdr3_aa: CASSLAAGAKEKLFF

d_call: -
clone_size: -
j_call: TRBJ1-1
v_call: TRBV18
cdr3_nt: TGTGCCAGCTCGTATCGATCCAGGACAGCCTCGACAGCTTTCTTT
cdr3_aa: CASSYRSRTASTAFF

d_call: -
clone_size: -
j_call: TRBJ1-2
v_call: TRBV27
cdr3_nt: TGTGCCAGCAGTTTGTGGGGGACGGACTATGGCTACACCTTC
cdr3_aa: CASSLWGTDYGYTF

d_call: TRBD2
clone_size: few
j_call: TRBJ2-1
v_call: TRBV4-2
cdr3_nt: TGTGCCAGCAGCCATAGAGCGGGGGGGGCCTCCAATGAGCAGTTCTTC
cdr3_aa: CASSHRAGGASNEQFF

d_call: TRBD1
clone_size: -
j_call: TRBJ1-2
v_call: TRBV7-2
cdr3_nt: TGTGCCAGCAGCTTAGAGGGGGCGGACGGAGATAACTATGGCTACACCTTC
cdr3_aa: CASSLEGADGDNYGYTF

d_call: -
clone_size: -
j_call: TRBJ1-5
v_call: TRBV6-6
cdr3_nt: TGTGCCAGCAGTTCACCGGACGGGATCAATCAGCCCCAGCATTTT
cdr3_aa: CASSSPDGINQPQHF

d_call: TRBD2
clone_size: many
j_call: TRBJ2-1
v_call: TRBV11-2
cdr3_nt: TGTGCCAGCGCTGGGGGGGACGGTAGCTACAATGAGCAGTTCTTC
cdr3_aa: CASAGGDGSYNEQFF

d_call: -
clone_size: once
j_call: TRBJ1-1
v_call: TRBV5-1
cdr3_nt: TGCGCCAGCAGCTTAGGGCAGATAGACACTGAAGCTTTCTTT
cdr3_aa: CASSLGQIDTEAFF

d_call: TRBD1
clone_size: -
j_call: TRBJ2-3
v_call: TRBV9
cdr3_nt: TGTGCCAGCAGCGTAGGGGGACAGGGTACAGATACGCAGTATTTT
cdr3_aa: CASSVGGQGTDTQYF

d_call: TRBD1
clone_size: -
j_call: TRBJ1-1
v_call: TRBV20-1
cdr3_nt: TGCAGTGCTCCGGGACAGGGGCTCACTGAAGCTTTCTTT
cdr3_aa: CSAPGQGLTEAFF

d_call: -
clone_size: -
j_call: TRBJ2-4
v_call: TRBV21-1
cdr3_nt: TGTGCCAGCCCGAACGTCCAAGCCAAAAACATTCAGTACTTC
cdr3_aa: CASPNVQAKNIQYF

d_call: -
clone_size: few
j_call: TRBJ1-5
v_call: TRBV27
cdr3_nt: TGTGCCAGCAGTTTACAATGGGGGGGTTATCAGCCCCAGCATTTT
cdr3_aa: CASSLQWGGYQPQHF

d_call: TRBD1
clone_size: -
j_call: TRBJ1-5
v_call: TRBV27
cdr3_nt: TGTGCCAGCAGTCGTATCCCGGGACAGGGCATTAGACAGCCCCAGCATTTT
cdr3_aa: CASSRIPGQGIRQPQHF

d_call: -
clone_size: many
j_call: TRBJ1-5
v_call: TRBV6-1
cdr3_nt: TGTGCCAGCAGTGAGGACGGAAATCAGCCCCAGCATTTT
cdr3_aa: CASSEDGNQPQHF

d_call: TRBD2
clone_size: few
j_call: TRBJ2-1
v_call: TRBV27
cdr3_nt: TGTGCCAGCAGTAGGGACCTAGCGGGGGTCTCCTACAATGAGCAGTTCTTC
cdr3_aa: CASSRDLAGVSYNEQFF

d_call: -
clone_size: few
j_call: TRBJ2-5
v_call: TRBV7-6
cdr3_nt: TGTGCCAGCAGAGAGGCGGCCTCGGAGACCCAGTACTTC
cdr3_aa: CASREAASETQYF

d_call: -
clone_size: many
j_call: TRBJ2-1
v_call: TRBV7-2
cdr3_nt: TGTGCCAGCAACCCGGGGTCCTACAATGAGCAGTTCTTC
cdr3_aa: CASNPGSYNEQFF

d_call: TRBD1
clone_size: few
j_call: TRBJ2-5
v_call: TRBV4-2
cdr3_nt: TGTGCCAGCAGCCAGAGGGGACAGGCCGGCATCGGGGAGACCCAGTACTTC
cdr3_aa: CASSQRGQAGIGETQYF

d_call: -
clone_size: few
j_call: TRBJ2-1
v_call: TRBV5-1
cdr3_nt: TGCGCCAGCAGCTTTATGGAGGGAGCTTACAATGAGCAGTTCTTC
cdr3_aa: CASSFMEGAYNEQFF

d_call: -
clone_size: few
j_call: TRBJ1-4
v_call: TRBV7-6
cdr3_nt: TGTGCCAGCAGCTTAGAGGCAGGGCCTAATGAAAAACTGTTTTTT
cdr3_aa: CASSLEAGPNEKLFF